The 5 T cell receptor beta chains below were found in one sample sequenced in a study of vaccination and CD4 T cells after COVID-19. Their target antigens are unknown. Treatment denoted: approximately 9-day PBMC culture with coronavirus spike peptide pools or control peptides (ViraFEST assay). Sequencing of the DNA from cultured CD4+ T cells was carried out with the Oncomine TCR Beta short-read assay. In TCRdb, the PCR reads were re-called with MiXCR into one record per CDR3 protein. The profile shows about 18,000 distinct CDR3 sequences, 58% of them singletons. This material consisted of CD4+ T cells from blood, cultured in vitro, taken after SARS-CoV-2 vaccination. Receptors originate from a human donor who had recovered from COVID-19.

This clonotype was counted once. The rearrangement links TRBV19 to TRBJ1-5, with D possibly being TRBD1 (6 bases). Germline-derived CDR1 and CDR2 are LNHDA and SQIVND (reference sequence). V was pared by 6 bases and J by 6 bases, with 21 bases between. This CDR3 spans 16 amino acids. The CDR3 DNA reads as TGTGCCAGTAGGGAGGAGAGTACAGGGACCCGTCAGCCCCAGCATTTT. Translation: CASREESTGTRQPQHF.

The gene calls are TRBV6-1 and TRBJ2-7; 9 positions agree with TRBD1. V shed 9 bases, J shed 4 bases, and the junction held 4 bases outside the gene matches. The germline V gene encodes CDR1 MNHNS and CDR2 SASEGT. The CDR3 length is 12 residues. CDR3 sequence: CASRQGDYEQYF. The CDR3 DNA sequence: TGTGCCAGTCGACAGGGGGATTACGAGCAGTACTTC.

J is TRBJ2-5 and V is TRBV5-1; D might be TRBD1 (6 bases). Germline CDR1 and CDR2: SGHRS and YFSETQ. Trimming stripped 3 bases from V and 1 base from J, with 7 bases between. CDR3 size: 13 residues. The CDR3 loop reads CASSSTGQETQYF. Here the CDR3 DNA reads TGCGCCAGCAGCTCGACAGGCCAAGAGACCCAGTACTTC.

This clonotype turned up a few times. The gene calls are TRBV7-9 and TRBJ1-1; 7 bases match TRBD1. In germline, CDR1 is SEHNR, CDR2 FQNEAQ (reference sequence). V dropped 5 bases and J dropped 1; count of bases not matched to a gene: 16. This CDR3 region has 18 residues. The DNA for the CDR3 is TGTGCCAGCAGCAACCGGGACAGCAGTCCGTGGGAGAACACTGAAGCTTTCTTT. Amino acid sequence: CASSNRDSSPWENTEAFF. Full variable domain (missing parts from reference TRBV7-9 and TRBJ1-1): DTGVSQNPRHKITKRGQNVTFRCDPISEHNRLYWYRQTLGQGPEFLTYFQNEAQLEKSRLLSDRFSAERPKGSFSTLEIQRTEQGDSAMYLCASSNRDSSPWENTEAFFGQGTRLTVV.

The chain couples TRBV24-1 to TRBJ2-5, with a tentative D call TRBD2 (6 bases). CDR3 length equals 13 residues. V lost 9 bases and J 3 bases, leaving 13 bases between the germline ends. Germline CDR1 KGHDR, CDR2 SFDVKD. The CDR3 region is CATGARGEETQYF. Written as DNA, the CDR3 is TGTGCCACCGGGGCCCGCGGGGAAGAGACCCAGTACTTC.